This T cell receptor (beta chain) was sequenced for a study of early T cells in non-severe SARS-CoV-2 infection. The germline V gene has CDR1 MNHEY and CDR2 SVGAGI. The V gene end was trimmed by 5 bases and the J gene end by 2 bases; junction bases not matched to a gene: 5. CDR3 size: 14 residues. TCRdb re-analysed the 5' RACE reads in MiXCR, keeping a single row per CDR3 protein. The sample records around 55,000 distinct CDR3 sequences, more than 13% being singletons. A few counts support this clonotype. The receptor was isolated from an adult who was a healthcare worker with PCR-confirmed SARS-CoV-2 infection or an uninfected control (not recorded which). V usage is TRBV6-5 and J usage is TRBJ1-2; TRBD1 matches 7 bases. The source material was whole blood, sampled at baseline. Written as DNA, the CDR3 is TGTGCCAGCAGTGCGTCGACAGGGAACTATGGCTACACCTTC. It yields the protein CASSASTGNYGYTF.